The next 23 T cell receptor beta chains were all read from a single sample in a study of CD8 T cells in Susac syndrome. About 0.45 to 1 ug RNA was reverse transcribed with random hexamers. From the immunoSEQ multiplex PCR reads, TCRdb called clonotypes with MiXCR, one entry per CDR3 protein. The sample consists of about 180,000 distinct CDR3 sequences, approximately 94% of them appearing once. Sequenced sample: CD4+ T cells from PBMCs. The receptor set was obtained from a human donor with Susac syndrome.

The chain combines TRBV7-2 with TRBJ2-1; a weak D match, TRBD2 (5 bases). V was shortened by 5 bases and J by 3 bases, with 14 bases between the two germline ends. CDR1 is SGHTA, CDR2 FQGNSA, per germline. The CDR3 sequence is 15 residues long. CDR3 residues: CASSEDGLYYNEQFF. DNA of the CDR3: TGTGCCAGCAGCGAAGACGGACTTTACTACAATGAGCAGTTCTTC.

The CDR3 sequence: CASSQEVLWTSPYEQYF. CDR3 bases: TGTGCCAGCAGCCAAGAGGTCCTCTGGACTAGCCCCTACGAGCAGTACTTC. The rearrangement links TRBV3-1 to TRBJ2-7; TRBD2 matches 8 bases. V dropped 0 bases and J dropped 2; count of bases not matched to a gene: 9. There are 17 residues in the CDR3. The germline V gene has CDR1 LGHDT and CDR2 YNNKEL (reference sequence).

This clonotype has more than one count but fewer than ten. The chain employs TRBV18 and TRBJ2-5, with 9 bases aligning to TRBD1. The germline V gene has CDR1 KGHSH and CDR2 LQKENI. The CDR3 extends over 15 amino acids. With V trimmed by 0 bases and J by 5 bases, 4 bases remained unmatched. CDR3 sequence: CASSPPGQGAETQYF. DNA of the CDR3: TGTGCCAGCTCACCACCGGGACAGGGTGCGGAGACCCAGTACTTC.

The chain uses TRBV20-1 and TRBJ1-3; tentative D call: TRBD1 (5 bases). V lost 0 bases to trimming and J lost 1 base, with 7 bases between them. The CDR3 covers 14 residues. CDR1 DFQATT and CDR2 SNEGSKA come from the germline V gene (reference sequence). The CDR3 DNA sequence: TGCAGTGCTAGAGACAGGGTATCTGGAAACACCATATATTTT. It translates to CSARDRVSGNTIYF.

CDR3 region: CASSSQGALGTDQPQHF. In DNA, the CDR3 is TGTGCCAGTAGTTCCCAGGGGGCATTGGGGACCGATCAGCCCCAGCATTTT. This chain connects TRBV19 to TRBJ1-5; TRBD1 matches 8 bases. CDR3 length: 17 residues. In germline, CDR1 is LNHDA, CDR2 SQIVND (reference sequence). Trimming cost V 5 bases and J 5 bases; bases outside gene matches: 14.

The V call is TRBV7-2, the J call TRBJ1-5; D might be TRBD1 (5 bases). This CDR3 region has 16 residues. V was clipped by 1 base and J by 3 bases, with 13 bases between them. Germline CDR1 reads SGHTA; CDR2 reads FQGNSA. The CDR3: CASSLVQGLTNQPQHF. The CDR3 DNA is TGTGCCAGCAGCTTAGTGCAGGGCCTAACCAATCAGCCCCAGCATTTT.

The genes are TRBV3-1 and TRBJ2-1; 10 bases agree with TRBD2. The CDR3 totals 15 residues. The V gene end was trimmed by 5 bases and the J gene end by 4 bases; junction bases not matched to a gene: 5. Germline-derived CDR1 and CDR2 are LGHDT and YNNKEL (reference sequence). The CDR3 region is CASSFSGGGYNEQFF. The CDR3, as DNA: TGTGCCAGCAGCTTCAGCGGGGGGGGTTACAATGAGCAGTTCTTC.

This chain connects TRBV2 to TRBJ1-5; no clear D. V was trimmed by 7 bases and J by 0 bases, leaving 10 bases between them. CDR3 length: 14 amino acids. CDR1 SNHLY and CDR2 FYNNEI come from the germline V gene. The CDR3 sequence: CASTGMYSNQPQHF. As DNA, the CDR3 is TGTGCCAGCACCGGCATGTATAGCAATCAGCCCCAGCATTTT. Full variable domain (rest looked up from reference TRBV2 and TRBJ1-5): EPEVTQTPSHQVTQMGQEVILRCVPISNHLYFYWYRQILGQKVEFLVSFYNNEISEKSEIFDDQFSVERPDGSNFTLKIRSTKLEDSAMYFCASTGMYSNQPQHFGDGTRLSIL.

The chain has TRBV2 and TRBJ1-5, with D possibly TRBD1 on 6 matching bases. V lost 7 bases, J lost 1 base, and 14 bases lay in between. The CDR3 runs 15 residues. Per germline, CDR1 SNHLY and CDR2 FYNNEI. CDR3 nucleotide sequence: TGTGCCAGCAACTACCGGGACACGAGCAATCAGCCCCAGCATTTT. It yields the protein CASNYRDTSNQPQHF.

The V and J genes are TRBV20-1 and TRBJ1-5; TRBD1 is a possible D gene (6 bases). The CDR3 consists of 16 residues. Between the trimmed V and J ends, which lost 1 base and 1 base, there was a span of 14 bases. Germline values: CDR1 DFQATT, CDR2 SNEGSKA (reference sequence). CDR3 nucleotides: TGCAGTGCTAGAGTCGAGGGGGAAAAGAGCAATCAGCCCCAGCATTTT. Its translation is CSARVEGEKSNQPQHF.

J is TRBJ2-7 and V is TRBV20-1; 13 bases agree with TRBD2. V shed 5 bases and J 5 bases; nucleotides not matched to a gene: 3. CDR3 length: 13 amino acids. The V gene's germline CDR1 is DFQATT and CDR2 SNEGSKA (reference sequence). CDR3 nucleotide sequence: TGCAGTGCTCGCACTAGCGGGGGGGACGAGCAGTACTTC. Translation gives CSARTSGGDEQYF.

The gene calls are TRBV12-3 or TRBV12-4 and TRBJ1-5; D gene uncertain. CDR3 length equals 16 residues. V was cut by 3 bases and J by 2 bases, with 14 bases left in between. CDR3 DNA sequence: TGTGCCAGCAGTTTTTCGGGAGTGAGGCGCAATCAGCCCCAGCATTTT. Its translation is CASSFSGVRRNQPQHF.

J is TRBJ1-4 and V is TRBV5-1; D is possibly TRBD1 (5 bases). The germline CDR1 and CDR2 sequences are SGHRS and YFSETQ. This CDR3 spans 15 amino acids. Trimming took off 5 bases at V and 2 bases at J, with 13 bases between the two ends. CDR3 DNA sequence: TGCGCCAGCAGGTCGGGGGAGTCGACTAATGAAAAACTGTTTTTT. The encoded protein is CASRSGESTNEKLFF.

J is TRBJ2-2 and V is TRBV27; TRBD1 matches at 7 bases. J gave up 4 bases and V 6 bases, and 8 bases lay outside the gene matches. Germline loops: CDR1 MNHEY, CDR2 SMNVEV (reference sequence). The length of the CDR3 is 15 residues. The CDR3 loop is CASSQTGMSTGELFF. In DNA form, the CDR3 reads TGTGCCAGCAGCCAGACAGGGATGAGCACCGGGGAGCTGTTTTTT.

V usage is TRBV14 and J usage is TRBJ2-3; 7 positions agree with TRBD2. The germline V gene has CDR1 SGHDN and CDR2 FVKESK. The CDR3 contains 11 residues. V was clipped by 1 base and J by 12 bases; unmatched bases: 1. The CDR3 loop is CASSQGLAQYF. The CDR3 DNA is TGTGCCAGCAGCCAAGGACTAGCTCAGTATTTT.

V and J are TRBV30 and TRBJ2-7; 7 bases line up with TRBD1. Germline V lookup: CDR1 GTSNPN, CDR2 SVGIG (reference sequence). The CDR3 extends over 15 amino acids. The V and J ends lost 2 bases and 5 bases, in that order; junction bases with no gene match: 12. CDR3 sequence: CAWSKPTGTSDEQYF. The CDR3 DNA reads TGTGCCTGGAGTAAACCGACAGGGACCTCTGACGAGCAGTACTTC. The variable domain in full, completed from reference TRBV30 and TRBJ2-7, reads SQTIHQWPATLVQPVGSPLSLECTVEGTSNPNLYWYRQAAGRGLQLLFYSVGIGQISSEVPQNLSASRPQDRQFILSSKKLLLSDSGFYLCAWSKPTGTSDEQYFGPGTRLTVT.

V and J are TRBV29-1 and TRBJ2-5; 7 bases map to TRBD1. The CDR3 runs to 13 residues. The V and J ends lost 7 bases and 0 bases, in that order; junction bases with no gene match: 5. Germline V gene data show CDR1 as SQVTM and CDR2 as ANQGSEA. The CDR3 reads CSGARGYQETQYF. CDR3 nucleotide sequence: TGCAGCGGCGCCAGGGGGTACCAAGAGACCCAGTACTTC.

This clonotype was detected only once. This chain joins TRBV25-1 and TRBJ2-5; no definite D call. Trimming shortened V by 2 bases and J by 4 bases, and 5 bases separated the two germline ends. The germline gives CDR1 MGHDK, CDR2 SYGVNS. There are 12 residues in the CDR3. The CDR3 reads CASSEQGETQYF. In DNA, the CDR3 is TGTGCCAGCAGTGAACAAGGAGAGACCCAGTACTTC.

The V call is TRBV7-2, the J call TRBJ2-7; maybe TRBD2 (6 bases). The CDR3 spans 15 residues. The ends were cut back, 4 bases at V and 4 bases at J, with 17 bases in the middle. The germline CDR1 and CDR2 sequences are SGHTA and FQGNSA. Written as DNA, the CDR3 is TGTGCCAGCAGCTCCCTTGCGGCGGGGAATTACGAGCAGTACTTC. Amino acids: CASSSLAAGNYEQYF. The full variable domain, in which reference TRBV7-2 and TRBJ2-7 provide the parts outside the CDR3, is GAGVSQSPSNKVTEKGKDVELRCDPISGHTALYWYRQSLGQGLEFLIYFQGNSAPDKSGLPSDRFSAERTGGSVSTLTIQRTQQEDSAVYLCASSSLAAGNYEQYFGPGTRLTVT.

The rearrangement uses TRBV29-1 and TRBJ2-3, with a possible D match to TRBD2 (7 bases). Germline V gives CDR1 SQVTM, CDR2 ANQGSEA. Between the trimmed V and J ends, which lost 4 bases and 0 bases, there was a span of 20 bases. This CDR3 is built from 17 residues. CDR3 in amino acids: CSVGGGRVQGSTDTQYF. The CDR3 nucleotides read TGCAGCGTTGGGGGGGGCCGGGTCCAGGGAAGCACAGATACGCAGTATTTT.

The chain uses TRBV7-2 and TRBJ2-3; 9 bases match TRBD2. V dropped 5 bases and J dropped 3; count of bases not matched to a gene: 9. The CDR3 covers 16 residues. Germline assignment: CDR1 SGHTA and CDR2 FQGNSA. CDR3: CASSQRGGGATDTQYF. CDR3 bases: TGTGCCAGCAGCCAGAGAGGCGGGGGGGCAACAGATACGCAGTATTTT.

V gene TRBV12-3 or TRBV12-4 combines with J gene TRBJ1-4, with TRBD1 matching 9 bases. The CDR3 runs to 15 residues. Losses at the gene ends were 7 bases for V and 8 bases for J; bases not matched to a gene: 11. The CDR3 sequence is CASTVRGQGREKLFF. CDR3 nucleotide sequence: TGTGCCAGCACCGTCCGAGGACAGGGGAGGGAAAAACTGTTTTTT.

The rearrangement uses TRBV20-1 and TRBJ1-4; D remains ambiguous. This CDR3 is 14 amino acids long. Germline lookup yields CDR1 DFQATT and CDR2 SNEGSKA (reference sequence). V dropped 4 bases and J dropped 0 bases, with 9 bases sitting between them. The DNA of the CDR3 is TGCAGTGCTAACGACGGCCCAACTAATGAAAAACTGTTTTTT. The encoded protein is CSANDGPTNEKLFF.